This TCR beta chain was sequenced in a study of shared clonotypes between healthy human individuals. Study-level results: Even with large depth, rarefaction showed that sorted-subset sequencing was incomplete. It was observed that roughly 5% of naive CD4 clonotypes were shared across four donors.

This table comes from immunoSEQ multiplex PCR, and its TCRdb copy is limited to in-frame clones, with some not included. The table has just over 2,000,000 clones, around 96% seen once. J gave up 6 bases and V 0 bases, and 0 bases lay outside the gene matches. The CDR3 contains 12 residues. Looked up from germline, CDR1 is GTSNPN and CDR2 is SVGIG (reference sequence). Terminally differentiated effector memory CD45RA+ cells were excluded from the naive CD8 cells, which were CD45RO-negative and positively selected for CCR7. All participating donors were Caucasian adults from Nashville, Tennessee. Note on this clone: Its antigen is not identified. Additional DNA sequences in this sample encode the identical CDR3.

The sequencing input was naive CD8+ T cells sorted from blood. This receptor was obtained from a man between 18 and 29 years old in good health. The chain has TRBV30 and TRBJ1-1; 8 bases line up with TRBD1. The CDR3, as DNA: TGTGCCTGGAGTGTACAGGGGGCTGAAGCTTTCTTT. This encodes CAWSVQGAEAFF.